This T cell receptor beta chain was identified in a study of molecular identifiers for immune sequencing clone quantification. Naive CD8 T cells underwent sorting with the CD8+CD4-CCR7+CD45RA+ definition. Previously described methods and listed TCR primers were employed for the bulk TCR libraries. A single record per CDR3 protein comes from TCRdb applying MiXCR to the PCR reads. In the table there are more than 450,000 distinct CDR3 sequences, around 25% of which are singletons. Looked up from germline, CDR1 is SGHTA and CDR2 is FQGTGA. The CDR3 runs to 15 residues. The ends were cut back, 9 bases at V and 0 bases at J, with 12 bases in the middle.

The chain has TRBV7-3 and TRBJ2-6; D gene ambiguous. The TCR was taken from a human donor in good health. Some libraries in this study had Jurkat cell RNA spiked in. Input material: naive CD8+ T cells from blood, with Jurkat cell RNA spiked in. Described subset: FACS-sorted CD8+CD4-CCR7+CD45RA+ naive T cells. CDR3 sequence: CASTNRSSGANVLTF. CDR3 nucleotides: TGTGCCAGTACTAATCGAAGCTCTGGGGCCAACGTCCTGACTTTC.